This T cell receptor (beta chain) was profiled in a study of shared clonotypes between healthy human individuals. Study context: Donors had three CD4 naive, three CD4 memory, two CD8 naive and one CD8 memory plate apiece. Overall study findings and caveats: On the whole, naive subsets had larger estimated richness than memory subsets had. In having few donors, the study represented limited genetic and exposure-history diversity.

Every donor, a Caucasian adult, lived in Nashville, Tennessee. Points on this clone: What it binds is unknown.

CDR3 length: 16 residues. The V end was cut by 4 bases, the J end by 0 bases, with 13 bases between. From germline, CDR1 is SGHNT and CDR2 YYREEE (reference sequence). Sequencing was performed with immunoSEQ multiplex PCR; in TCRdb, only in-frame clones are kept and a portion is missing. The table includes 850,000 to 1,200,000 clones, about 76% detected once. The sequence derives from a man between 18 and 29 years old in good health. V is TRBV5-4 and J is TRBJ2-2; unclear D gene. The sequenced sample consisted of memory CD4+ T cells sorted from blood. This sample's subset: CD45RA-negative fraction. As DNA, the CDR3 is TGTGCCAGCAGCGCTCGATCCCTTTCGAACACCGGGGAGCTGTTTTTT. Its protein product is CASSARSLSNTGELFF.